This T cell receptor beta chain was identified in a study of T cells expressing NK-cell markers. Study context: The study drew TCR beta repertoires from sorted CD3+CD56+NKG2C+, CD3+CD56+NKG2C- and CD3+CD56-NKG2C+ T cells.

TCRdb re-analyzed the 5' RACE reads; it lists each CDR3 protein once, without DNA. The sample includes around 8,000 distinct CDR3 sequences. Study results and limitations: HCMV specificity of the expanded NKG2C+ T cell clones was not established. Also leading the CD3+CD56-NKG2C+ fraction in a few donors were these clonotypes. Of the CD8+ T cells in about 6 donors, roughly 1.0-7.0% belonged to dominant NKG2C+ clonotypes.

This clonotype is called medium-sized based on its frequency. The antigen remains unidentified. This CDR3 is built from 15 residues. V usage is TRBV12-3 or TRBV12-4 and J usage is TRBJ1-1; the TCRdb D gene call, TRBD1, has no DNA to confirm it. Material for sequencing was blood T cells: a sorted CD56 or NKG2C T cell subset, CD4+ or CD8+ T cells, or bulk PBMC T cells (not recorded which). The source is a man aged 18 to 29 in good health. CDR3 loop: CASSLIGAENTEAFF.